This T cell receptor (beta chain) was sequenced for a study of cytomegalovirus exposure and HLA in healthy donors. Germline trimming cut 2 bases from V and 0 bases from J; bases unmatched to any gene: 3. Germline CDR1 GTSNPN, CDR2 SVGIG (reference sequence). The CDR3 consists of 14 residues. The study ran its PCR with 60 Vbeta and 13 Jbeta primers. Assay used: immunoSEQ multiplex PCR; TCRdb lists only in-frame clones, some missing. The sample consists of roughly 120,000 clones, approximately 72% of them appearing once. V gene TRBV30 combines with J gene TRBJ2-7, with TRBD1 identical over 8 bases. Sequencing was done on a sample of PBMCs. The sequence was obtained from a man between 60 and 75 years old in good health and CMV-seropositive. CDR3: CAWSKGTGSYEQYF. The DNA of the CDR3 is TGTGCCTGGAGTAAGGGGACAGGCTCCTACGAGCAGTACTTC.